A selection of T cell receptor beta chains follows, all from one sample in a study of T-cell reconstitution after alpha-beta-depleted transplantation in children. From the PCR reads, TCRdb called clonotypes with MiXCR, one entry per CDR3 protein. The data hold 97,000 or so distinct CDR3 sequences, with about 5.6% observed a single time. The material was PBMCs, mostly from graft donor cells, obtained 60 days after TCRalphabeta/CD19-depleted stem cell transplant. The receptors here all came from a female patient aged 2 to 10 who had a stem cell transplant for Fanconi anemia, so the T cells may come from the graft donor. The CDR3 runs from the conserved cysteine through the conserved F or W. The D gene is left open where the match is weak. For some rows the clone size is stated as once, few or many, or as a class when expanded; others skip it.

clone size: many; D gene: NA; V gene: TRBV2; J gene: TRBJ2-5; CDR3 protein: CASMPLETQYF; CDR3 DNA: TGTGCCAGCATGCCACTAGAGACCCAGTACTTC
clone size: few; D gene: TRBD2; V gene: TRBV18; J gene: TRBJ2-7; CDR3 protein: CASSSREALSYEQYF; CDR3 DNA: TGTGCCAGCTCATCCCGGGAGGCCCTCTCCTACGAGCAGTACTTC
clone size: NA; D gene: TRBD1; V gene: TRBV20-1; J gene: TRBJ2-7; CDR3 protein: CSGEQGVSYEQYF; CDR3 DNA: TGCAGTGGGGAACAGGGGGTGTCTTACGAGCAGTACTTC
clone size: NA; D gene: TRBD1; V gene: TRBV20-1; J gene: TRBJ1-2; CDR3 protein: CSARTGGQSYGYTF; CDR3 DNA: TGCAGTGCCAGGACAGGGGGCCAGAGCTATGGCTACACCTTC
clone size: NA; D gene: NA; V gene: TRBV14; J gene: TRBJ2-2; CDR3 protein: CASSPGFNAGELFF; CDR3 DNA: TGTGCCAGCAGCCCAGGGTTCAACGCCGGGGAGCTGTTTTTT
clone size: many; D gene: NA; V gene: TRBV12-3/TRBV12-4; J gene: TRBJ1-5; CDR3 protein: CASSPAPPGGNQPQHF; CDR3 DNA: TGTGCCAGCAGTCCTGCACCCCCGGGCGGTAATCAGCCCCAGCATTTT
clone size: many; D gene: TRBD2; V gene: TRBV10-3; J gene: TRBJ2-1; CDR3 protein: CAISESRGGAYNEQFF; CDR3 DNA: TGTGCCATCAGTGAGTCCCGCGGGGGGGCCTACAATGAGCAGTTCTTC
clone size: many; D gene: NA; V gene: TRBV29-1; J gene: TRBJ1-5; CDR3 protein: CSAKVGGNQPQHF; CDR3 DNA: TGCAGCGCCAAGGTGGGTGGCAATCAGCCCCAGCATTTT
clone size: many; D gene: TRBD1; V gene: TRBV9; J gene: TRBJ2-5; CDR3 protein: CASSYNRDRVLETQYF; CDR3 DNA: TGTGCCAGCAGCTACAACCGGGACAGGGTCCTGGAGACCCAGTACTTC
clone size: many; D gene: NA; V gene: TRBV7-9; J gene: TRBJ2-2; CDR3 protein: CASRSGESTGELFF; CDR3 DNA: TGTGCCAGCAGATCAGGGGAATCCACCGGGGAGCTGTTTTTT
clone size: many; D gene: TRBD1; V gene: TRBV7-9; J gene: TRBJ1-6; CDR3 protein: CASSPTTGALHF; CDR3 DNA: TGTGCCAGCAGCCCAACCACAGGGGCTCTCCACTTT
clone size: many; D gene: NA; V gene: TRBV7-2; J gene: TRBJ1-2; CDR3 protein: CASSSQRGDIYGYTF; CDR3 DNA: TGTGCCAGCAGCTCCCAAAGGGGAGATATCTATGGCTACACCTTC
clone size: few; D gene: NA; V gene: TRBV7-3; J gene: TRBJ2-1; CDR3 protein: CASSSPGYNEQFF; CDR3 DNA: TGTGCCAGCAGCTCTCCCGGATACAATGAGCAGTTCTTC
clone size: many; D gene: NA; V gene: TRBV6-6; J gene: TRBJ2-5; CDR3 protein: CASSSWAGETQYF; CDR3 DNA: TGTGCCAGCAGTAGTTGGGCCGGGGAGACCCAGTACTTC
clone size: many; D gene: NA; V gene: TRBV10-3; J gene: TRBJ2-7; CDR3 protein: CAISESTPVEQYF; CDR3 DNA: TGTGCCATCAGTGAGTCTACACCGGTCGAGCAGTACTTC
clone size: few; D gene: NA; V gene: TRBV2; J gene: TRBJ2-6; CDR3 protein: CASSENPFSGANVLTF; CDR3 DNA: TGTGCCAGCAGTGAAAACCCCTTCTCTGGGGCCAACGTCCTGACTTTC
clone size: many; D gene: TRBD1; V gene: TRBV20-1; J gene: TRBJ1-1; CDR3 protein: CRATGRGTEAFF; CDR3 DNA: TGCAGGGCGACAGGGCGGGGCACTGAAGCTTTCTTT
clone size: many; D gene: NA; V gene: TRBV12-3/TRBV12-4; J gene: TRBJ1-5; CDR3 protein: CASSFRQGNQPQHF; CDR3 DNA: TGTGCCAGCAGTTTCCGACAGGGCAATCAGCCCCAGCATTTT